The source of this T cell receptor (beta chain) is a study of tumor-infiltrating lymphocytes in primary liver carcinoma (dated by TCRdb to about 2017). Turning to the overall study: Of the five patients, three men and two women aged 30 to 69 years, four had hepatocellular carcinoma and one had combined HCC and intrahepatic cholangiocarcinoma. The tumors of the five patients were staged as T1-T3 N0M0, with maximum diameters ranging from 4.2 to 10 cm. Samples yielded roughly 3.65 to 7.5 million productive TCRbeta reads; read depth did not differ significantly between tissue types. For each liver tumor, the study sampled five regions along with adjacent normal tissue and blood, and applied TCRbeta repertoire sequencing, expression microarrays and whole-exome sequencing. A total of 35 or so specimens from 5 patients, comprising some 25 tumor regions, 5 adjacent noncancerous liver tissues and 5 peripheral blood samples, were covered by TCRbeta repertoire sequencing. The roughly 24 tumor region samples were profiled with Agilent mRNA microarrays so that TCRbeta repertoire diversity could be related to the local molecular phenotype. High reproducibility was observed for the technical replicate repertoires, with mean shared-clone rates roughly 0.87 and correlation coefficients above 0.95. Study-wide conclusions, independent of this receptor: Only the TCR beta chain was sequenced, which likely underestimates true repertoire diversity because unpaired alpha chains were not captured. Consistent with antigen-driven expansion, pairs of tumor regions showed higher repertoire overlap (mean approximately 35%) than either tumor-adjacent pairs (approximately 17%) or tumor-blood pairs (approximately 14%). The study included only four to six patients, and the authors note findings should be validated in a larger study. Compared with blood, tumors had a significantly larger share of the repertoire taken up by the top 250 clones (p = 0.039). Just about 7.5-25% of top clones turned up in all five regions of a tumor, which suggests spatial heterogeneity among tumor-infiltrating T cells. Comparison of CD4+ and CD8+ T cell repertoires was precluded by the use of bulk unsorted samples.

Starting from 500 to 650 ng total RNA, TCRbeta-specific cDNA was produced by reverse transcription with a constant-region primer and ProtoScript II reverse transcriptase. The TCRbeta libraries were prepared through three rounds of nested multiplex PCR following a slightly modified ARM-PCR procedure. The first two PCR rounds used multiplex TRBV1-TRBV30 forward primers with a Cbeta reverse primer, each for approximately 11 cycles. Sample barcodes and Illumina adapters were added in a final 25-cycle PCR using Deep VentR polymerase. Before sequencing, amplicons of 200-500 bp were purified from gel using a QIAquick gel extraction kit. TCRbeta amplicons were sequenced on an Illumina HiSeq 2500 with 250-bp paired-end reads. The paper's processing steps were these. Trimmomatic v0.33 was used to quality-trim the reads, and FLASH v1.2.11 was used to merge paired reads so that full CDR3 sequences could be recovered. V, D and J germline segments were assigned to the rearranged TCRbeta sequences by MiGEC v1.2.1b. Clonotype statistics and Shannon-Wiener diversity indices were calculated with VDJtools v1.0.0. To reduce sampling bias, subsequent analyses other than the diversity analysis used only the 250 most abundant clonotypes in each sample. Using fastp trimming at Q25 and MiXCR clonotype assembly, TCRdb reanalyzed the public sequencing data and kept in-frame beta chains. All rows with the same CDR3 protein become a single entry with the most common DNA and genes. What appears here as the V and J calls and clone size reflects TCRdb's work, not the paper's. Counted in this sample were roughly 20,000 distinct CDR3 sequences; about 79% of them appeared once. In total, the top ten clones hold 40% of the sample.

In the case of this clonotype: Its antigen is not yet known. Per-base quality was not reported, and no clone a single base away is much larger than it.

The CDR3 runs 16 residues from the cysteine to the phenylalanine. Only the CDR3 DNA is retained, 48 bases long and in frame from the first base. Trimming at the junction amounts to 2 bases on V and 5 bases on J, and the germline ends lie 18 bases apart. Total RNA and DNA were co-extracted from around 20-30 mg of bulk tissue with the AllPrep DNA/RNA mini kit, without cell sorting. Four to six patients with histopathologically diagnosed primary liver carcinoma underwent surgical resection in China between 2015 and March 2016. At the time of sampling, the patients had chronic HBV infection and had not received any treatment. Each tumor was sampled at five spatially separated regions: the superior, inferior, left-lateral and right-lateral poles and the tumor centre. More than 85% viable tumor cells were found by histology in every tumor sample. Fresh tumor and adjacent tissue pieces were bisected; one half was stored in RNAlater at -80°C, the other sent for histology.

Sequenced input: liver tumor tissue from sampling region 1. The cell subset or site label of this sample denotes: tumor region T1, superior pole. The TCR originated in a woman between 25 and 40 years old with primary liver carcinoma and hepatitis B virus infection. The rearranged segments are TRBV12-3 or TRBV12-4 and TRBJ2-5, with the D gene possibly TRBD1 or TRBD2, each one fitting 5 bases. The bases are TGTGCCAGCAGTTTAAGTCTATGGGGGTCCGTGGAGACCCAGTACTTC. The translation is CASSLSLWGSVETQYF.